A single sample is the source of the 22 T cell receptor beta chains below, sequenced in a study of siplizumab effects on memory and regulatory T cells. The protocol was immunoSEQ multiplex PCR, while the TCRdb copy is restricted to in-frame clones and leaves out a portion. Among more than 95,000 clones, about 93% were seen once, and the ten largest hold about 0.62%. The specimen sequenced was Tregs sorted from blood. Every receptor here comes from a human donor in good health.

The chain carries TRBV23-1 and TRBJ2-5; 8 positions agree with TRBD1. TRBV23-1 is an open reading frame whose function is uncertain. V shed 1 base, J shed 5 bases, and the junction held 6 bases outside the gene matches. This CDR3 has 15 amino acids. CDR3: CASSQLDRVQETQYF. CDR3 DNA sequence: TGCGCCAGCAGTCAATTGGACAGGGTTCAGGAGACCCAGTACTTC.

This rearrangement joins TRBV29-1 to TRBJ1-1; D remains unclear. With 3 bases removed from V and 0 bases from J, the gap between germline ends came to 8 bases. The CDR3 has 13 residues. CDR1 is SQVTM, CDR2 ANQGSEA, per germline. This CDR3 is CSVDRGLNTEAFF. The CDR3 nucleotides read TGCAGCGTTGATCGGGGATTGAACACTGAAGCTTTCTTT.

This chain links TRBV5-6 with TRBJ1-6, with TRBD1 as a possible D gene (6 bases). Germline V gene data show CDR1 as SGHDT and CDR2 as YYEEEE. Trimming removed 6 bases at V and 9 bases at J, with 13 bases between. This CDR3 contains 13 residues. CDR3 amino acids: CASNPQGRSPLHF. CDR3 sequence (DNA): TGTGCCAGCAACCCACAGGGCCGTTCACCCCTCCACTTT.

The V and J genes are TRBV27 and TRBJ1-1; no definite D call. Germline CDR1 MNHEY, CDR2 SMNVEV (reference sequence). The CDR3 consists of 17 residues. The ends were cut back, 2 bases at V and 3 bases at J, with 19 bases in the middle. The CDR3 sequence: CASSLGFRTGLHTEAFF. CDR3 sequence (DNA): TGTGCCAGCAGTTTAGGTTTTAGGACGGGGTTGCACACTGAAGCTTTCTTT.

V is TRBV13 and J is TRBJ2-3; D not certain. The V gene lost 3 bases and the J gene lost 2 bases, with 15 bases spanning the gap. This CDR3 is built from 16 residues. CDR1 is PRHDT, CDR2 FYEKMQ, per germline (reference sequence). CDR3 loop: CASSFVRGAFTDTQYF. DNA for the CDR3: TGTGCCAGCAGCTTTGTACGTGGAGCCTTCACAGATACGCAGTATTTT.

The chain recombines TRBV11-2 with TRBJ2-1, with 10 bases lining up with TRBD1. With 4 bases clipped from V and 2 bases from J, the junction kept 2 bases outside the gene matches. The CDR3 runs to 15 residues. CDR1 SGHAT and CDR2 FQNNGV come from the germline V gene. CDR3 in amino acids: CASSSGQGAYNEQFF. The CDR3, as DNA: TGTGCCAGCAGCTCCGGACAGGGGGCCTACAATGAGCAGTTCTTC. Full variable domain (rest looked up from reference TRBV11-2 and TRBJ2-1): EAGVAQSPRYKIIEKRQSVAFWCNPISGHATLYWYQQILGQGPKLLIQFQNNGVVDDSQLPKDRFSAERLKGVDSTLKIQPAKLEDSAVYLCASSSGQGAYNEQFFGPGTRLTVL.

The chain joins TRBV6-4 to TRBJ2-1; D is undetermined. Between the trimmed V and J ends, which lost 3 bases and 0 bases, there was a span of 12 bases. CDR1 is MRHNA and CDR2 is SNTAGT in the germline V gene. The CDR3 has 16 amino acids. CDR3 loop: CASSEGAGYSYNEQFF. The CDR3 DNA reads TGTGCCAGCAGTGAAGGCGCAGGCTACTCCTACAATGAGCAGTTCTTC.

The chain employs TRBV7-9 and TRBJ2-5, with TRBD1 matching over 8 bases. V shed 2 bases, J shed 0 bases, and the junction held 2 bases outside the gene matches. This CDR3 is 15 amino acids long. CDR1 SEHNR and CDR2 FQNEAQ come from the germline V gene (reference sequence). The CDR3 protein is CASSLHRGNQETQYF. CDR3 nucleotide sequence: TGTGCCAGCAGCTTACACAGGGGGAACCAAGAGACCCAGTACTTC.

This clone has a single count. The J gene is TRBJ1-5, the V gene TRBV6-6, with 8 bases fitting TRBD1. The CDR3 has 12 amino acids. Germline V gives CDR1 MNHNY, CDR2 SVGAGI (reference sequence). Losses at the gene ends were 8 bases for V and 8 bases for J; bases not matched to a gene: 5. The CDR3 loop is CASQTGAKPQHF. Written as DNA, the CDR3 is TGTGCCAGCCAGACAGGGGCGAAGCCCCAGCATTTT.

The chain is built from TRBV19 and TRBJ1-3; tentative D call: TRBD1 (5 bases). There are 14 residues in the CDR3. Germline V CDR1 and CDR2: LNHDA, SQIVND (reference sequence). V was clipped by 10 bases and J by 0 bases, with 13 bases between them. CDR3 DNA: TGTGCCACCGTAGACAGAAGCTCTGGAAACACCATATATTTT. This translates into CATVDRSSGNTIYF.

V is TRBV5-4 and J is TRBJ2-1; D might be TRBD2 (6 bases). V lost 2 bases, J lost 4 bases, and 13 bases lay in between. Germline assignment: CDR1 SGHNT and CDR2 YYREEE (reference sequence). This CDR3 has 15 residues. The CDR3 region is CASSFGLAPYNEQFF. The CDR3 region has the DNA TGTGCCAGCAGCTTTGGCCTAGCGCCGTACAATGAGCAGTTCTTC.

The chain carries TRBV6-5 and TRBJ1-2; D gene unclear. The CDR3 loop spans 11 amino acids. Germline assignment: CDR1 MNHEY and CDR2 SVGAGI. The ends were cut back, 5 bases at V and 5 bases at J, with 6 bases in the middle. The CDR3 DNA reads as TGTGCCAGCAGTGAAGGGTATGGCTACACCTTC. Translating gives CASSEGYGYTF.

The V gene is TRBV29-1, the J gene TRBJ1-5, with 12 bases identical to TRBD1. The CDR3 is 15 amino acids. CDR1 and CDR2 from the germline V gene are SQVTM and ANQGSEA. The J segment lost 2 bases and the V segment lost 6 bases, leaving 5 bases of the junction unmatched. The DNA for the CDR3 is TGCAGCGTGGGACAGGGGGCTGGAGGCAATCAGCCCCAGCATTTT. This codes for CSVGQGAGGNQPQHF.

V usage is TRBV5-6 and J usage is TRBJ1-4, with D hard to call. Trimming left V 0 bases short and J 4 bases short, with 4 bases between. The length of the CDR3 is 13 residues. In germline, CDR1 is SGHDT, CDR2 YYEEEE. The CDR3 reads CASSLVVNEKLFF. DNA of the CDR3: TGTGCCAGCAGCTTGGTCGTTAATGAAAAACTGTTTTTT. Full variable domain (rest looked up from reference TRBV5-6 and TRBJ1-4): DAGVTQSPTHLIKTRGQQVTLRCSPKSGHDTVSWYQQALGQGPQFIFQYYEEEERQRGNFPDRFSGHQFPNYSSELNVNALLLGDSALYLCASSLVVNEKLFFGSGTQLSVL.

The rearrangement links TRBV14 to TRBJ2-7; 9 bases are a match to TRBD1. Germline assignment: CDR1 SGHDN and CDR2 FVKESK. The trim removed 2 bases at V and 4 bases at J, leaving 12 bases unmatched. CDR3 length equals 17 residues. The CDR3 loop reads CASSQSTGGLYSYEQYF. CDR3 nucleotides: TGTGCCAGCAGCCAATCGACAGGGGGATTGTATTCTTACGAGCAGTACTTC.

The chain recombines TRBV5-1 with TRBJ2-2; 8 nucleotides match TRBD2. Trimming took 3 bases from V and 8 from J; bases not matched to a gene: 18. The CDR3 extends over 18 amino acids. Per the germline V gene, CDR1 is SGHRS and CDR2 is YFSETQ. This CDR3 reads CASSYRVRGTSGAGELFF. The CDR3 DNA follows: TGCGCCAGCAGCTACAGGGTCCGTGGGACTAGTGGCGCTGGGGAGCTGTTTTTT. Looking up the rest from reference TRBV5-1 and TRBJ2-2 gives the full variable domain: KAGVTQTPRYLIKTRGQQVTLSCSPISGHRSVSWYQQTPGQGLQFLFEYFSETQRNKGNFPGRFSGRQFSNSRSEMNVSTLELGDSALYLCASSYRVRGTSGAGELFFGEGSRLTVL.

V usage is TRBV5-1 and J usage is TRBJ2-7; 11 bases line up with TRBD2. This CDR3 contains 16 residues. Per germline, CDR1 SGHRS and CDR2 YFSETQ. Trimming at V came to 0 bases and at J to 6 bases, leaving 8 bases not matched to a gene. The CDR3 is CASSLALAGVSAEQYF. The CDR3 region has the DNA TGCGCCAGCAGCTTGGCACTAGCGGGAGTGAGCGCCGAGCAGTACTTC.

This rearrangement joins TRBV10-3 to TRBJ2-1; TRBD1 matches at 7 bases. The CDR3 contains 13 residues. The trim removed 10 bases at V and 5 bases at J, leaving 8 bases unmatched. The germline V gene has CDR1 ENHRY and CDR2 SYGVKD. CDR3 nucleotides: TGTGCCAGCAAGGGGGCTGTAAACAATGAGCAGTTCTTC. Translating gives CASKGAVNNEQFF.

The V call is TRBV6-6, the J call TRBJ1-3, with D unclear. CDR1 and CDR2 from the germline V gene are MNHNY and SVGAGI (reference sequence). The CDR3 loop spans 13 amino acids. V was clipped by 7 bases and J by 4 bases, with 11 bases between them. Here the CDR3 DNA reads TGTGCCAGCATCCCTTCACGGGGAAACACCATATATTTT. It codes for CASIPSRGNTIYF.

J is TRBJ1-1 and V is TRBV19; weak D call: TRBD1 (6 bases). The V and J ends lost 6 bases and 0 bases respectively, with 11 bases between them. The germline V gene encodes CDR1 LNHDA and CDR2 SQIVND (reference sequence). The CDR3 covers 14 residues. The CDR3 DNA is TGTGCCAGTAGAAAGGCAGGGGTGAACACTGAAGCTTTCTTT. Residues: CASRKAGVNTEAFF.

This chain joins TRBV14 and TRBJ1-4, with a tentative D call TRBD1 (5 bases). V gave up 2 bases and J gave up 0 bases, with 13 bases separating them. The CDR3 consists of 17 residues. Looked up from germline, CDR1 is SGHDN and CDR2 is FVKESK. The DNA for the CDR3 is TGTGCCAGCAGCCAACTTCAGGGTTTTGCAACTAATGAAAAACTGTTTTTT. Its protein product is CASSQLQGFATNEKLFF. The full variable domain, completed using reference TRBV14 and TRBJ1-4, is EAGVTQFPSHSVIEKGQTVTLRCDPISGHDNLYWYRRVMGKEIKFLLHFVKESKQDESGMPNNRFLAERTGGTYSTLKVQPAELEDSGVYFCASSQLQGFATNEKLFFGSGTQLSVL.

This chain uses TRBV5-1 with TRBJ1-5; perhaps TRBD1 as D (5 bases). Trimming removed 0 bases from V and 5 bases from J, with 15 bases in between. CDR1 and CDR2 (germline): SGHRS, YFSETQ. The length of the CDR3 is 16 residues. The DNA for the CDR3 is TGCGCCAGCAGCTTGGATCCTAACCAGGGAGATCAGCCCCAGCATTTT. This translates into CASSLDPNQGDQPQHF. Based on the CDR3 plus reference TRBV5-1 and TRBJ1-5, the full variable domain is KAGVTQTPRYLIKTRGQQVTLSCSPISGHRSVSWYQQTPGQGLQFLFEYFSETQRNKGNFPGRFSGRQFSNSRSEMNVSTLELGDSALYLCASSLDPNQGDQPQHFGDGTRLSIL.